These 17 T cell receptor beta chains came from one sample sequenced in a study of a mutant IDH1 vaccine in newly diagnosed glioma (dated by TCRdb to the early 2020s). No antigen is known for these receptors. Reading the label with the study, this specimen's time point is: week 35, safety follow-up. Every vaccine dose consisted of 300 ug of a 20-mer mutant IDH1 peptide in Montanide, administered subcutaneously together with topical imiquimod. Library prep was done by the immunoSEQ multiplex PCR assay. TCRdb obtained this table from immuneACCESS and retained in-frame rearrangements with V and J assigned. These tables miss some clones; where compared with another copy, unresolved V genes account for less than half of the shortfall, and the remainder is unexplained. The sample includes about 40,000 clones, with approximately 80% observed a single time. The ten largest clones take up roughly 5.6% of the sample.

Specimen: PBMCs, collected from a glioma patient whose treatment included an IDH1 peptide vaccine. All receptors come from a woman aged 45-59 years with glioma.

This clone was recorded a few times. The gene calls are TRBV5-6 and TRBJ1-2; perhaps TRBD1 as D (6 bases). Trimming stripped 0 bases from V and 2 bases from J, with 8 bases between. CDR1 is SGHDT, CDR2 YYEEEE, per germline. This CDR3 comprises 14 residues. The CDR3 here is CASSLGQGNYGYTF. CDR3 in DNA: TGTGCCAGCAGCTTGGGTCAGGGGAACTATGGCTACACCTTC.

V gene TRBV28 combines with J gene TRBJ1-3; D ambiguous. This CDR3 is 16 amino acids long. Trimming took off 2 bases at V and 3 bases at J, with 14 bases between the two ends. Germline V CDR1 and CDR2: MDHEN, SYDVKM. CDR3 protein: CASSLRLREYGNTIYF. The CDR3 DNA reads TGTGCCAGCAGTTTACGTCTAAGGGAGTATGGAAACACCATATATTTT.

The V call is TRBV19, the J call TRBJ2-7, with D perhaps TRBD1 (6 bases). The germline gives CDR1 LNHDA, CDR2 SQIVND (reference sequence). The CDR3 extends over 15 amino acids. Trimming shortened V by 4 bases and J by 3 bases, and 16 bases separated the two germline ends. The CDR3 sequence: CASSKQGLGFYEQYF. The DNA of the CDR3 is TGTGCCAGTAGTAAGCAGGGGTTAGGGTTCTACGAGCAGTACTTC.

This chain links TRBV9 with TRBJ1-2; D gene ambiguous. The CDR3 has 14 residues. The V and J ends lost 0 bases and 2 bases respectively, with 8 bases between them. Germline V gene data show CDR1 as SGDLS and CDR2 as YYNGEE. The CDR3 DNA reads as TGTGCCAGCAGCGTAGGGGTGGGGAACTATGGCTACACCTTC. It is translated as CASSVGVGNYGYTF. Full variable domain (rest looked up from reference TRBV9 and TRBJ1-2): DSGVTQTPKHLITATGQRVTLRCSPRSGDLSVYWYQQSLDQGLQFLIQYYNGEERAKGNILERFSAQQFPDLHSELNLSSLELGDSALYFCASSVGVGNYGYTFGSGTRLTVV.

Concerning this clone itself: At one of its ends the junction is not consistent with the germline gene, which may arise from a read error. This chain connects TRBV4-3 to TRBJ2-1; 12 nucleotides match TRBD2. The CDR3 runs to 16 residues. In germline, CDR1 is LGHNA, CDR2 YSLEER. CDR3: CASSQEPSLAGGVGLF. The CDR3 nucleotides read TGCGCCAGCAGCCAAGAACCGTCACTAGCGGGGGGTGTGGGGCTCTTC.

The genes are TRBV28 and TRBJ1-2; 9 bases are shared with TRBD1. The CDR3 sequence is 14 residues long. CDR1 is MDHEN and CDR2 is SYDVKM in the germline V gene. The V segment lost 5 bases and the J segment 8 bases; nucleotides outside the gene matches: 9. CDR3 loop: CASSPRQGGRGYTF. As DNA, the CDR3 is TGTGCCAGCAGTCCCAGACAGGGGGGTAGGGGCTACACCTTC.

The count of this clone is one. This chain joins TRBV27 and TRBJ2-5; D is possibly TRBD1 (5 bases). The germline V gene has CDR1 MNHEY and CDR2 SMNVEV (reference sequence). V lost 3 bases and J 5 bases, leaving 10 bases between the germline ends. This CDR3 region has 13 residues. CDR3 region: CASSFARAETQYF. DNA of the CDR3: TGTGCCAGCAGTTTCGCCAGGGCTGAGACCCAGTACTTC.

This chain uses TRBV27 with TRBJ2-5; perhaps TRBD2 as D (6 bases). Germline V gene lookup returns CDR1 MNHEY and CDR2 SMNVEV (reference sequence). The CDR3 totals 15 residues. The ends were cut back, 0 bases at V and 9 bases at J, with 17 bases in the middle. CDR3 region: CASSLSFGNPGAQYF. The CDR3 bases are TGTGCCAGCAGTTTATCGTTCGGAAATCCGGGAGCCCAGTACTTC.

CDR3 sequence: CASSWGDRPNQPQHF. CDR3 coding DNA: TGTGCCAGCAGCTGGGGGGACAGACCCAATCAGCCCCAGCATTTT. This chain uses TRBV5-5 with TRBJ1-5; TRBD1 agrees at 7 bases. Unmatched junction bases numbered 6, after V lost 3 bases and J lost 3 bases. Germline-derived CDR1 and CDR2 are SGHKS and YYEKEE (reference sequence). CDR3 length: 15 residues.

This chain uses TRBV2 with TRBJ2-5, with 11 nucleotides matching TRBD2. The CDR3 spans 13 residues. Losses at the gene ends were 6 bases for V and 7 bases for J; bases not matched to a gene: 4. Germline V gene lookup returns CDR1 SNHLY and CDR2 FYNNEI. The CDR3 protein is CASRGTSGATQYF. The CDR3 nucleotides read TGTGCCAGCAGGGGGACTAGCGGAGCGACCCAGTACTTC.

This chain links TRBV4-1 with TRBJ2-2; 7 positions match TRBD1. Germline values: CDR1 MGHRA, CDR2 YSYEKL. CDR3 size: 15 residues. V trimming: 5 bases; J trimming: 5 bases; junction bases outside the gene matches: 8. The CDR3 loop is CASSDVRGSTGELFF. CDR3 sequence (DNA): TGCGCCAGCAGCGACGTCAGGGGGTCGACCGGGGAGCTGTTTTTT.

The chain is built from TRBV4-1 and TRBJ2-3; D tentatively reads TRBD1 or TRBD2 (6 bases each). Trimming pared 1 base from V and 5 bases from J, leaving 13 bases between. The CDR3 has 15 amino acids. The germline CDR1 and CDR2 sequences are MGHRA and YSYEKL. The CDR3 sequence is CASSQGGAGRDTQYF. CDR3 DNA sequence: TGCGCCAGCAGCCAAGGGGGGGCAGGGAGAGATACGCAGTATTTT.

This clone was seen a few times. This chain connects TRBV7-3 to TRBJ2-1; TRBD1 matches 11 bases. After removal of 5 bases from V and 5 bases from J, the junction contained 2 bases not matched to a gene. The length of the CDR3 is 14 residues. Germline CDR1 reads SGHTA; CDR2 reads FQGTGA. The CDR3 DNA sequence: TGTGCCAGCAGCCGGGACAGGGGGGACAATGAGCAGTTCTTC. Its translation is CASSRDRGDNEQFF.

The V gene is TRBV9, the J gene TRBJ1-3; D gene uncertain. Trimming took 4 bases from V and 1 from J, leaving 21 bases between them. CDR3 size: 18 residues. Germline CDR1 reads SGDLS; CDR2 reads YYNGEE. DNA of the CDR3: TGTGCCAGCAGCCCCGAATTGCGAGCCCGGGATTCTGGAAACACCATATATTTT. Its protein product is CASSPELRARDSGNTIYF.

This clone has a handful of counts. The V call is TRBV6-1, the J call TRBJ2-5; 11 bases align to TRBD2. V was clipped by 5 bases and J by 4 bases; unmatched bases: 6. The CDR3 contains 15 residues. Germline lookup yields CDR1 MNHNS and CDR2 SASEGT. CDR3 DNA: TGTGCCAGCAGTCCCCATAGCGGGGGGGGAGAGACCCAGTACTTC. It specifies CASSPHSGGGETQYF.

This chain links TRBV6-5 with TRBJ1-1; TRBD1 might be the D (5 bases). V dropped 7 bases and J dropped 0 bases, with 9 bases sitting between them. Germline CDR1 is MNHEY and CDR2 is SVGAGI. The CDR3 totals 13 residues. CDR3 sequence: CASTQGMNTEAFF. The CDR3 region has the DNA TGTGCCAGCACGCAGGGTATGAACACTGAAGCTTTCTTT.

V and J are TRBV27 and TRBJ2-7; D is perhaps TRBD1 (7 bases). V lost 1 base and J 1 base, leaving 14 bases between the germline ends. The CDR3 sequence is 16 residues long. Per the germline V gene, CDR1 is MNHEY and CDR2 is SMNVEV (reference sequence). CDR3 DNA: TGTGCCAGCAGTTTATTAGTGGCAGGGGGGTCCTACGAGCAGTACTTC. This codes for CASSLLVAGGSYEQYF.